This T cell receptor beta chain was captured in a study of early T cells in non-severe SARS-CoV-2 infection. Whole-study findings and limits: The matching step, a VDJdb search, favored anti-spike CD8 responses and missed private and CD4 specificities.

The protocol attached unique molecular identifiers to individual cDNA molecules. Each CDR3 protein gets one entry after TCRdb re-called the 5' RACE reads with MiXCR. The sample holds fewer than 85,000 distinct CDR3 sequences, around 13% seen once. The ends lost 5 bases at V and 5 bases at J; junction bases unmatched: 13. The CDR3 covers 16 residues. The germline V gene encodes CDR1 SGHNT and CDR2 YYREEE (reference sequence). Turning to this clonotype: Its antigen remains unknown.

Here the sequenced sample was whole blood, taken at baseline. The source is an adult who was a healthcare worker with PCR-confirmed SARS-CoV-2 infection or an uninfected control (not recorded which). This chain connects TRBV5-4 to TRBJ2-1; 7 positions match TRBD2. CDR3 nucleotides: TGTGCCAGCAGGCCTGAACTAGCGAGAGCTAACAATGAGCAGTTCTTC. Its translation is CASRPELARANNEQFF.